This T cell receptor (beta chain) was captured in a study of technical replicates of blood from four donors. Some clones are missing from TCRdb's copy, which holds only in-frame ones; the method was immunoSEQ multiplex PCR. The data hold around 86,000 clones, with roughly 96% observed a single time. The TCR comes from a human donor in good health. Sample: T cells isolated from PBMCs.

The CDR3, as DNA: TGTGCCACCGGGTGGAGCTCTGGAAACACCATATATTTT. It specifies CATGWSSGNTIYF. This rearrangement joins TRBV15 to TRBJ1-3; D unresolved. The germline V gene has CDR1 LNHNV and CDR2 YYDKDF (reference sequence). Deletions cut 8 bases from V and 0 bases from J, with 8 bases between. The CDR3 totals 13 residues.